This TCR beta chain was recorded in a study of PD-L1 blockade in urothelial cancer. For the study at large: Blood was subjected to analysis at 3 weeks (second dose) and 6 weeks following treatment start.

Some clones are missing from TCRdb's copy, which holds only in-frame ones; the method was immunoSEQ multiplex PCR. The sample lists roughly 48,000 clones, approximately 80% occurring once. Individual patients had between 1 and 8 samples, taken pretreatment and on-treatment. CDR3 length: 18 residues. With V trimmed by 7 bases and J by 6 bases, 21 bases remained unmatched. Germline V CDR1 and CDR2: SGHRS, YFSETQ. This clone was seen a few times. The chain employs TRBV5-1 and TRBJ2-7; the match to TRBD1 covers 11 bases. The sequences come from PBMCs, collected around atezolizumab (anti-PD-L1) treatment. This TCR was sampled from a man aged 35-49 years with urothelial cancer. The CDR3 spells CASGLGQGAVRGVFEQYF. CDR3 sequence (DNA): TGCGCCAGCGGACTCGGACAGGGGGCGGTGCGTGGGGTGTTCGAGCAGTACTTC.